This T cell receptor beta chain was sequenced in a study of CD8+CD57+ T cells in acquired aplastic anemia. Study background: The sorted CD4+ and CD8+ cells yielded an average around 3.2 ug of DNA.

Those patients picked for sequencing had displayed CD8+CD57+ cell expansion on flow cytometry. According to the study, genomic DNA was the template for TCR beta VDJ and CDR3 profiling. TCRdb analysed the reads with MiXCR anew, one entry per CDR3 protein. Of about 120,000 distinct CDR3 sequences listed, less than 50% were seen once; the top ten hold roughly 2.7%. CDR3 length: 13 amino acids. V gave up 5 bases and J gave up 6 bases; unmatched junction bases: 5. Germline V gene sequence: CDR1 LNHDA, CDR2 SQIVND (reference sequence). This clonotype was found a few times. Sequenced: sorted CD4+, CD8+, or CD8+CD57+ T cells (not recorded which) from PBMCs. The receptor was isolated from a human donor with aplastic anemia. The chain couples TRBV19 to TRBJ2-3; 7 bases align to TRBD1. The CDR3 DNA follows: TGTGCCAGTAGTCCGACAGGGACGGATACGCAGTATTTT. It yields the protein CASSPTGTDTQYF.